This TCR beta chain is from a study of Ad26.COV2.S vaccination and SARS-CoV-2 variants. Study results and limitations: A substantial breadth of spike-specific CD8+ and CD4+ T cell responses after vaccination has been reported.

The sample holds a few counts of this clone. Its antigen is as yet unknown. This CDR3 comprises 15 residues. Germline CDR1 and CDR2: GTSNPN and SVGIG (reference sequence). V was trimmed by 2 bases and J by 1 base, leaving 12 bases between them. The treatment was: some 20 received Ad26.COV2.S at low or high dose, single or two shots; about 5 received placebo; per-sample allocation not given. Vaccine and placebo recipients were sampled on day 63 after the first injection. The assay was immunoSEQ multiplex PCR, and TCRdb's table has in-frame clones only and misses some. The sample contains a few hundred thousand clones, around nine tenths of which appear only once.

The rearrangement joins TRBV30 to TRBJ1-5; TRBD1 might be the D (6 bases). This sequence originates from a person between 18 and 65 years old who received the Ad26.COV2.S COVID-19 vaccine or a placebo. The starting material was peripheral blood, obtained in a trial of Ad26.COV2.S vaccine versus placebo. This CDR3 is CAWSSTGLSNQPQHF. As DNA, the CDR3 is TGTGCCTGGAGTTCTACAGGGTTAAGCAATCAGCCCCAGCATTTT.